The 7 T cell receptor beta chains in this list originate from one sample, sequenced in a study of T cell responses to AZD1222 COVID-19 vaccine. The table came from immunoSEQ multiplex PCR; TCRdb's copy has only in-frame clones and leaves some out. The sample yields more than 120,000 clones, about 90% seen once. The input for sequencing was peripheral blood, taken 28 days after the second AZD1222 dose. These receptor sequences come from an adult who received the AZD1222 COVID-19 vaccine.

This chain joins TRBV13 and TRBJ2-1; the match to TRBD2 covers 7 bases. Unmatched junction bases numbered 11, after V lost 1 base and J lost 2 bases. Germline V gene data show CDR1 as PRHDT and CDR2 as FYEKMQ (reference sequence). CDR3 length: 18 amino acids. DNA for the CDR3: TGTGCCAGCAGCTTAGCCCTGTTAGCGGGTCTAACCTACAATGAGCAGTTCTTC. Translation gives CASSLALLAGLTYNEQFF.

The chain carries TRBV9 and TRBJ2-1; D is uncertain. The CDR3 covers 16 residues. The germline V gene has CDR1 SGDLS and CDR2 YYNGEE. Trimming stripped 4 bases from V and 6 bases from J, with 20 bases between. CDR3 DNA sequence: TGTGCCAGCAGCCCCCTCTCGACACGCCTGGGCAATGAGCAGTTCTTC. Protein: CASSPLSTRLGNEQFF.

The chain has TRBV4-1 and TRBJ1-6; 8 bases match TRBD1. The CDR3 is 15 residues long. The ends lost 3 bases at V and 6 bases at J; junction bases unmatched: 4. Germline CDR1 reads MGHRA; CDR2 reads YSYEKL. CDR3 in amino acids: CASSQMDRVNSPLHF. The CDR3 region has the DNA TGCGCCAGCAGCCAGATGGACAGGGTTAATTCACCCCTCCACTTT.

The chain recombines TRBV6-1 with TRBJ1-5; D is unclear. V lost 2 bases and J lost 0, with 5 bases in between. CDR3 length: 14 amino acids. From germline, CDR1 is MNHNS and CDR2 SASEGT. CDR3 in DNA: TGTGCCAGCAGTGAAAGTAGTAGCAATCAGCCCCAGCATTTT. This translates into CASSESSSNQPQHF.

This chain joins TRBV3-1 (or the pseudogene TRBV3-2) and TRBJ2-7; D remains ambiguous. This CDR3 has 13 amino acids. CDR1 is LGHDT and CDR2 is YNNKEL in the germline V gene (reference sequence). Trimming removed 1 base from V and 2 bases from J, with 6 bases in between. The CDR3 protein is CASSQAAPYEQYF. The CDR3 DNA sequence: TGTGCCAGCAGCCAAGCGGCTCCCTACGAGCAGTACTTC.

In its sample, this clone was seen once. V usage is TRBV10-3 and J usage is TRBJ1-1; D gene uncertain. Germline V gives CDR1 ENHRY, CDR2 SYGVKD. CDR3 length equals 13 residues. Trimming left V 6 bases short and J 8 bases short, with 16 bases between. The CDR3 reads CAIRGRGTEEAFF. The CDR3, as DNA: TGTGCCATCAGGGGCCGGGGTACCGAAGAAGCTTTCTTT.

For the CDR3, the DNA is TGTGCCAGCAGCCGGACCGAGTCCCTTGAAGCTTTCTTT. This translates into CASSRTESLEAFF. The chain employs TRBV6-2 or TRBV6-3 and TRBJ1-1; no clear D gene. The CDR3 loop spans 13 amino acids. Germline V gene lookup returns CDR1 MNHEY and CDR2 SVGEGT. With 6 bases removed from V and 7 bases from J, the gap between germline ends came to 15 bases.